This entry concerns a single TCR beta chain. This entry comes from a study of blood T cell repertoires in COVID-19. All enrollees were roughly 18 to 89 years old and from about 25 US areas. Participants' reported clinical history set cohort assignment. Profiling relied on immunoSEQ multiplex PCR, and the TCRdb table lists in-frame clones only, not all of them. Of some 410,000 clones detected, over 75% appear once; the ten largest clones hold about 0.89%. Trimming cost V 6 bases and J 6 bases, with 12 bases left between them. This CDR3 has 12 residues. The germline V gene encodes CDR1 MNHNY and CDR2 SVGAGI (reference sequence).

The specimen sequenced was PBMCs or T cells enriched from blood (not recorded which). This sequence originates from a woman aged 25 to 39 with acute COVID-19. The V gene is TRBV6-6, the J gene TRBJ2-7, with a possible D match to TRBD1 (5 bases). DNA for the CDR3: TGTGCCAGCAGAGGGGAAGTAGGCGAGCAGTACTTC. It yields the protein CASRGEVGEQYF.